What follows are 14 T cell receptor beta chains derived from one specimen sequenced in a study of blood T cell repertoires in COVID-19. Data came from immunoSEQ multiplex PCR; TCRdb stores just in-frame clones and leaves some out. The sample has a few hundred thousand clones; roughly 87% are singletons. Sequencing was performed on PBMCs or T cells enriched from blood (not recorded which). These receptors originate from a woman aged 18-29 years who had recovered from COVID-19.

The CDR3 coding sequence is TGCGCCAGCAGCTTAGGGACAGGGTCCTACCAAGAGACCCAGTACTTC. Amino acids: CASSLGTGSYQETQYF. The genes are TRBV5-1 and TRBJ2-5; 9 nucleotides line up with TRBD1. The V gene end was trimmed by 2 bases and the J gene end by 0 bases; junction bases not matched to a gene: 5. The germline V gene encodes CDR1 SGHRS and CDR2 YFSETQ. CDR3 length: 16 amino acids.

V and J are TRBV29-1 and TRBJ1-1; 9 bases map to TRBD1. This CDR3 spans 13 amino acids. V lost 4 bases to trimming and J lost 4 bases; unmatched junction nucleotides: 4. Germline V gene lookup returns CDR1 SQVTM and CDR2 ANQGSEA. The CDR3 sequence: CSVGGDRVTEAFF. CDR3 in DNA: TGCAGCGTTGGTGGGGACAGGGTCACTGAAGCTTTCTTT.

The chain employs TRBV5-1 and TRBJ1-3; D gene ambiguous. The CDR3 sequence is 16 residues long. Germline-derived CDR1 and CDR2 are SGHRS and YFSETQ. V dropped 0 bases and J dropped 0 bases, with 10 bases sitting between them. The CDR3, as DNA: TGCGCCAGCAGCTTGGCCGGTTTTAGCTCTGGAAACACCATATATTTT. Encoded protein: CASSLAGFSSGNTIYF.

The V call is TRBV28, the J call TRBJ2-5, with D possibly being TRBD1 (6 bases). V lost 8 bases, J lost 1 base, and 11 bases lay in between. CDR1 is MDHEN, CDR2 SYDVKM, per germline. The length of the CDR3 is 13 residues. The CDR3 DNA is TGTGCCAGCCAGGGGAGTCCCCAAGAGACCCAGTACTTC. Translated, it gives CASQGSPQETQYF.

The chain employs TRBV7-8 and TRBJ1-1; 9 nucleotides match TRBD1. This CDR3 region has 14 residues. With 5 bases clipped from V and 1 base from J, the junction kept 2 bases outside the gene matches. The germline V gene has CDR1 SGHVS and CDR2 FQNEAQ. Here the CDR3 reads CASSPGQGNTEAFF. The CDR3, as DNA: TGTGCCAGCAGCCCGGGACAGGGGAACACTGAAGCTTTCTTT. Full variable domain (missing parts from reference TRBV7-8 and TRBJ1-1): GAGVSQSPRYKVAKRGQDVALRCDPISGHVSLFWYQQALGQGPEFLTYFQNEAQLDKSGLPSDRFFAERPEGSVSTLKIQRTQQEDSAVYLCASSPGQGNTEAFFGQGTRLTVV.

This clone was observed a handful of times. J is TRBJ1-4 and V is TRBV19, with TRBD1 as a possible D gene (6 bases). With 5 bases removed from V and 8 bases from J, the gap between germline ends came to 12 bases. The CDR3 loop spans 13 amino acids. Germline V gives CDR1 LNHDA, CDR2 SQIVND (reference sequence). For the CDR3, the DNA is TGTGCCAGTAGTCTACAGGGATCCGAAAAACTGTTTTTT. Translating gives CASSLQGSEKLFF.

The gene calls are TRBV19 and TRBJ1-6; 7 nucleotides agree with TRBD1. The length of the CDR3 is 15 residues. Trimming removed 8 bases from V and 4 bases from J; junction bases left unmatched: 8. The germline CDR1 and CDR2 sequences are LNHDA and SQIVND (reference sequence). The CDR3 is CASSTGPGYNSPLHF. DNA of the CDR3: TGTGCCAGTTCGACAGGGCCTGGGTATAATTCACCCCTCCACTTT.

V gene TRBV19 combines with J gene TRBJ2-2, with D possibly matching TRBD1 (6 bases). Trimming removed 7 bases at V and 4 bases at J, with 16 bases between. The CDR3 consists of 15 residues. CDR1 and CDR2 from the germline V gene are LNHDA and SQIVND (reference sequence). The CDR3 sequence is CASNQNRVGTGELFF. The CDR3 DNA is TGTGCCAGTAATCAGAACAGGGTGGGCACCGGGGAGCTGTTTTTT.

The V gene is TRBV24-1, the J gene TRBJ2-2; 7 bases align to TRBD1. Germline V CDR1 and CDR2: KGHDR, SFDVKD. The length of the CDR3 is 18 residues. J lost 5 bases, V lost 5 bases, and 16 bases had no gene match. CDR3 coding DNA: TGTGCCACCAGTGGGAGACCTGGGGGACAGCTACTGACCGGGGAGCTGTTTTTT. Its protein product is CATSGRPGGQLLTGELFF.

This clone has a single count. The chain has TRBV28 and TRBJ1-2; 7 nucleotides agree with TRBD1. The CDR3 sequence is 13 residues long. J lost 8 bases, V lost 5 bases, and 8 bases had no gene match. Germline V gene data show CDR1 as MDHEN and CDR2 as SYDVKM. The CDR3 spells CASSLQGVGGYTF. Written as DNA, the CDR3 is TGTGCCAGCAGTCTTCAGGGGGTTGGCGGCTACACCTTC.

The V gene is TRBV15, the J gene TRBJ1-1, with 8 bases that match TRBD1. CDR1 is LNHNV, CDR2 YYDKDF, per germline (reference sequence). The CDR3 is made up of 14 amino acids. Losses at the gene ends were 5 bases for V and 4 bases for J; bases not matched to a gene: 6. CDR3 DNA sequence: TGTGCCACCAGCTGGGGACAGGAAATCACTGAAGCTTTCTTT. This gives the protein CATSWGQEITEAFF.

This clone was seen just once. The chain has TRBV7-9 and TRBJ1-5; D is possibly TRBD1 (5 bases). Looked up from germline, CDR1 is SEHNR and CDR2 is FQNEAQ (reference sequence). The CDR3 sequence is 17 residues long. Trimming pared 5 bases from V and 1 base from J, leaving 18 bases between. As DNA, the CDR3 is TGTGCCAGCAGCCGGGGGACCGGCCGGCTGAGCAATCAGCCCCAGCATTTT. It yields the protein CASSRGTGRLSNQPQHF.

This clone was detected once. CDR3 in amino acids: CASSIAGAEETQYF. CDR3 nucleotide sequence: TGTGCCAGCAGTATAGCGGGAGCAGAAGAGACCCAGTACTTC. The chain links TRBV2 to TRBJ2-5; 9 nucleotides align to TRBD2. The V gene end was trimmed by 5 bases and the J gene end by 3 bases; junction bases not matched to a gene: 4. Germline-derived CDR1 and CDR2 are SNHLY and FYNNEI. This CDR3 is 14 amino acids long.

The chain has TRBV28 and TRBJ1-2; D gene uncertain. V lost 3 bases and J lost 5, with 10 bases in between. Germline V CDR1 and CDR2: MDHEN, SYDVKM. The CDR3 runs to 13 residues. CDR3: CASSFRGYYGYTF. DNA for the CDR3: TGTGCCAGCAGTTTCCGGGGTTATTATGGCTACACCTTC.